This T cell receptor (beta chain) was captured in a study of CD8 T cells in ankylosing spondylitis (dated by TCRdb to the late 2010s). Looking at the study overall: The study profiled T cell receptor beta repertoires in healthy donors and ankylosing spondylitis patients to find disease-linked TCR variants. In total, the full study cohort was made up of roughly 110 healthy donors and roughly 27 ankylosing spondylitis patients. Samples of peripheral blood were taken, and for ankylosing spondylitis patients, synovial fluid was collected as well. General study outcomes and caveats: The disease-linked clones had a CD8+ phenotype and were found at relatively low frequencies in peripheral blood. Some TCR beta motif variants had previously been reported in synovial fluid and blood of reactive arthritis patients, which suggested common disease-initiation mechanisms. Blood from ankylosing spondylitis patients appeared to be characterized by a TCR beta motif composed of about 8 highly homologous amino acid variants. Significant enrichment of the disease-linked clones was reported in matched synovial fluid samples from ankylosing spondylitis patients.

Sequencing was carried out with an Illumina HiSeq 2500. Quantitative 5'-RACE with molecular barcodes was used to prepare TCR beta libraries. On the study's bioinformatics: Disease-linked TCR variants were identified with a new computational method built on a probabilistic model of VDJ rearrangement. TCRdb applied fastp at Q25 and MiXCR to the public reads, then kept only in-frame beta chains. Rows merge per CDR3 protein into single entries with the most common DNA and genes. The V and J calls reflect TCRdb's pipeline rather than the authors' work. In this sample the table shows 150,000 to 200,000 distinct CDR3 sequences, about a sixth of which occur a single time. The top ten constitute roughly 7.7% of the sample. The germline V gene supplies CDR1 SGHDT and CDR2 YYEEEE. Trimming leaves V shorter by 2 bases and J shorter by 0 bases, with the junction holding 3 bases beyond the gene matches. Its CDR3 holds 16 amino acids, cysteine through phenylalanine. The retained sequence is limited to the CDR3, 48 bases, with the frame set at the first base.

This clonotype was counted ten times or more. Its antigen is not yet known. Base-call qualities are not available, and no considerably larger clone is one nucleotide away. The sequenced material came from blood, either unsorted or a sorted T cell fraction (not recorded which). The clonotype comes from a male donor with ankylosing spondylitis or in good health (not recorded which). The rearranged chain carries TRBV5-6 and TRBJ2-3, with 10 middle bases fitting TRBD1. CDR3 loop: CASSLGTGVSTDTQYF. Here is the DNA: TGTGCCAGCAGCTTAGGGACAGGGGTCAGCACAGATACGCAGTATTTT. With the rest looked up from the reference TRBV5-6 and TRBJ2-3 genes rather than sequenced, the full variable domain is DAGVTQSPTHLIKTRGQQVTLRCSPKSGHDTVSWYQQALGQGPQFIFQYYEEEERQRGNFPDRFSGHQFPNYSSELNVNALLLGDSALYLCASSLGTGVSTDTQYFGPGTRLTVL.